The 27 T cell receptor beta chains below were found in one sample sequenced in a study of blood T cell repertoires in COVID-19. Profiling relied on immunoSEQ multiplex PCR, and the TCRdb table lists in-frame clones only, not all of them. The sample holds about 240,000 clones, roughly nine tenths seen once. The source material was peripheral blood. Every receptor here comes from a man aged 55-75 years with acute or convalescent COVID-19.

The chain is built from TRBV25-1 and TRBJ2-7, with 8 bases that match TRBD1. Losses at the gene ends were 2 bases for V and 2 bases for J; bases not matched to a gene: 8. The CDR3 has 16 residues. Per the germline V gene, CDR1 is MGHDK and CDR2 is SYGVNS. The CDR3, as DNA: TGTGCCAGCAGTGAACATTTCGGGACAGGAGCCTACGAGCAGTACTTC. As protein: CASSEHFGTGAYEQYF.

CDR3 protein: CASSLWPPGGPYEQYF. The CDR3 DNA reads as TGTGCCAGCAGCTTATGGCCCCCGGGAGGGCCGTACGAGCAGTACTTC. The rearrangement uses TRBV7-2 and TRBJ2-7, with TRBD2 identical over 8 bases. This CDR3 is 16 amino acids long. The V segment lost 2 bases and the J segment 4 bases; nucleotides outside the gene matches: 10. Germline V gives CDR1 SGHTA, CDR2 FQGNSA.

This rearrangement joins TRBV6-5 to TRBJ1-2; D call uncertain. Germline lookup yields CDR1 MNHEY and CDR2 SVGAGI. This CDR3 spans 14 amino acids. V was trimmed by 6 bases and J by 4 bases, leaving 15 bases between them. Here the CDR3 reads CASRENWRSYGYTF. The DNA for the CDR3 is TGTGCCAGCAGGGAGAACTGGAGGAGCTATGGCTACACCTTC.

The chain joins TRBV18 to TRBJ2-7, with D tentatively TRBD2 (6 bases). V dropped 4 bases and J dropped 4 bases, with 20 bases sitting between them. CDR1 and CDR2 from the germline V gene are KGHSH and LQKENI. This CDR3 comprises 16 residues. The CDR3 DNA sequence: TGTGCCAGCTCACGTCCACCAGCGGAGGGCCTATACGAGCAGTACTTC. Amino acids: CASSRPPAEGLYEQYF. The variable domain in full, with the rest retrieved from reference TRBV18 and TRBJ2-7, is NAGVMQNPRHLVRRRGQEARLRCSPMKGHSHVYWYRQLPEEGLKFMVYLQKENIIDESGMPKERFSAEFPKEGPSILRIQQVVRGDSAAYFCASSRPPAEGLYEQYFGPGTRLTVT.

This chain uses TRBV11-2 with TRBJ2-1, with TRBD1 as a possible D gene (6 bases). The CDR3 contains 14 residues. In germline, CDR1 is SGHAT, CDR2 FQNNGV. The V gene lost 4 bases and the J gene lost 3 bases, with 10 bases spanning the gap. DNA for the CDR3: TGTGCCAGCAGCTCAGGACAGATCTACAATGAGCAGTTCTTC. As protein: CASSSGQIYNEQFF.

The chain is built from TRBV9 and TRBJ2-7, with 9 bases matching TRBD2. This CDR3 has 16 amino acids. V trimming: 0 bases; J trimming: 1 base; junction bases outside the gene matches: 5. Germline V gene lookup returns CDR1 SGDLS and CDR2 YYNGEE. Here the CDR3 DNA reads TGTGCCAGCAGCGTAGAATCGGCGGGAGGGTCCTACGAGCAGTACTTC. This gives the protein CASSVESAGGSYEQYF.

The rearrangement links TRBV7-2 to TRBJ1-1, with 10 bases matching TRBD1. In germline, CDR1 is SGHTA, CDR2 FQGNSA. The V segment lost 3 bases and the J segment 7 bases; nucleotides outside the gene matches: 8. The CDR3 contains 15 residues. CDR3 amino acids: CASSFLDRDRGEAFF. The CDR3 DNA sequence: TGTGCCAGCAGCTTTTTAGACCGGGACAGGGGTGAAGCTTTCTTT. Combining the CDR3 with reference TRBV7-2 and TRBJ1-1 gives the whole variable domain GAGVSQSPSNKVTEKGKDVELRCDPISGHTALYWYRQSLGQGLEFLIYFQGNSAPDKSGLPSDRFSAERTGGSVSTLTIQRTQQEDSAVYLCASSFLDRDRGEAFFGQGTRLTVV.

The chain employs TRBV30 and TRBJ2-2, with TRBD2 as a possible D gene (5 bases). The V and J ends lost 2 bases and 6 bases respectively, with 7 bases between them. CDR1 is GTSNPN and CDR2 is SVGIG in the germline V gene (reference sequence). CDR3 length: 12 amino acids. The CDR3 loop reads CAWSPSPGELFF. DNA for the CDR3: TGTGCCTGGAGTCCTAGCCCCGGGGAGCTGTTTTTT.

V and J are TRBV11-2 and TRBJ1-1; possibly TRBD1 for D (6 bases). The germline V gene has CDR1 SGHAT and CDR2 FQNNGV. V gave up 7 bases and J gave up 4 bases, with 22 bases separating them. The CDR3 contains 16 residues. CDR3 loop: CASIPRYRDNFTEAFF. CDR3 sequence (DNA): TGTGCCAGCATCCCTAGGTACAGGGACAATTTCACTGAAGCTTTCTTT.

The chain recombines TRBV28 with TRBJ1-2, with D perhaps matching TRBD1 (6 bases). The germline V gene encodes CDR1 MDHEN and CDR2 SYDVKM. The CDR3 is 14 residues long. Trimming shortened V by 6 bases and J by 6 bases, and 17 bases separated the two germline ends. DNA for the CDR3: TGTGCCAGCAGGCCATCAGGGGTTGGGAATGGCTACACCTTC. As protein: CASRPSGVGNGYTF.

The chain employs TRBV15 and TRBJ1-1; no clear D. The CDR3 consists of 14 residues. Trimming removed 0 bases from V and 1 base from J, with 6 bases in between. CDR1 is LNHNV and CDR2 is YYDKDF in the germline V gene (reference sequence). In DNA form, the CDR3 reads TGTGCCACCAGCAGAGACAACTCGAACACTGAAGCTTTCTTT. Protein product: CATSRDNSNTEAFF.

The rearrangement uses TRBV19 and TRBJ1-5; a weak D match, TRBD1 (5 bases). This CDR3 has 14 residues. Deletions cut 5 bases from V and 2 bases from J, with 10 bases between. Germline lookup yields CDR1 LNHDA and CDR2 SQIVND (reference sequence). The CDR3 loop is CASSPRRGNQPQHF. In DNA form, the CDR3 reads TGTGCCAGTAGTCCCCGCAGGGGCAATCAGCCCCAGCATTTT.

The chain is built from TRBV2 and TRBJ1-6, with D possibly TRBD1 on 5 matching bases. V gave up 7 bases and J gave up 5 bases, with 6 bases separating them. CDR1 and CDR2 from the germline V gene are SNHLY and FYNNEI. The CDR3 is 12 residues long. This CDR3 reads CASTGDNSPLHF. CDR3 DNA sequence: TGTGCCAGCACGGGGGATAATTCACCCCTCCACTTT.

The chain joins TRBV19 to TRBJ2-7; 16 bases fit TRBD2. Per the germline V gene, CDR1 is LNHDA and CDR2 is SQIVND (reference sequence). V lost 5 bases, J lost 1 base, and 5 bases stayed unmatched. CDR3 length: 17 residues. This CDR3 reads CASSLGLAGGASYEQYF. For the CDR3, the DNA is TGTGCCAGTAGTCTGGGACTAGCGGGAGGGGCGTCCTACGAGCAGTACTTC.

This clone was observed a single time. The chain uses TRBV6-5 and TRBJ1-1; D gene unclear. Per the germline V gene, CDR1 is MNHEY and CDR2 is SVGAGI. CDR3 length: 13 residues. The V end was cut by 7 bases, the J end by 1 base, with 10 bases between. The CDR3 here is CASNRVGNTEAFF. CDR3 DNA sequence: TGTGCCAGCAATCGGGTGGGGAACACTGAAGCTTTCTTT.

This clone has only a few counts. This sequence joins TRBV18 and TRBJ1-2, with D uncertain. Germline lookup yields CDR1 KGHSH and CDR2 LQKENI. This CDR3 is 14 amino acids long. Trimming took off 3 bases at V and 7 bases at J, with 15 bases between the two ends. This chain's CDR3 is CASSPQQEARGYTF. CDR3 coding DNA: TGTGCCAGCTCACCCCAGCAGGAAGCACGTGGCTACACCTTC.

The genes are TRBV5-4 and TRBJ2-3; 10 bases map to TRBD2. Germline lookup yields CDR1 SGHNT and CDR2 YYREEE (reference sequence). V lost 7 bases and J lost 1; bases outside the gene matches: 9. CDR3 size: 16 residues. Here the CDR3 DNA reads TGTGCCAGCGGCGAGGGGCTAGCGGGGGGCACAGATACGCAGTATTTT. This sequence encodes CASGEGLAGGTDTQYF.

The V gene is TRBV4-2, the J gene TRBJ1-6, with D perhaps TRBD1 (5 bases). This CDR3 comprises 14 residues. Trimming stripped 0 bases from V and 7 bases from J, with 7 bases between. CDR1 and CDR2 (germline): LGHNA, YNFKEQ. The DNA for the CDR3 is TGTGCCAGCAGCCAAGACAGGGCAAATTCACCCCTCCACTTT. The encoded protein is CASSQDRANSPLHF.

This clone was counted once. The chain links TRBV7-2 to TRBJ2-3, with 8 positions matching TRBD2. V lost 5 bases and J lost 2; bases outside the gene matches: 9. The CDR3 is made up of 16 amino acids. CDR1 is SGHTA, CDR2 FQGNSA, per germline. CDR3: CASSPLAGRSTDTQYF. CDR3 in DNA: TGTGCCAGCAGCCCTTTAGCGGGACGGTCCACAGATACGCAGTATTTT.

The chain couples TRBV28 to TRBJ2-1; 14 bases agree with TRBD2. The CDR3 extends over 17 amino acids. CDR1 is MDHEN, CDR2 SYDVKM, per germline. V was pared by 6 bases and J by 7 bases, with 11 bases of the junction left unmatched. CDR3 in DNA: TGTGCCAGCAGCCAAAGCGGACTAGCGGGAGGAGGGAATGAGCAGTTCTTC. This translates into CASSQSGLAGGGNEQFF.

This sequence joins TRBV15 and TRBJ2-7, with TRBD1 as a possible D gene (6 bases). This CDR3 is built from 15 residues. The germline V gene has CDR1 LNHNV and CDR2 YYDKDF (reference sequence). V gave up 5 bases and J gave up 7 bases, with 21 bases separating them. CDR3 DNA sequence: TGTGCCACCAGCCCAGAGGTGAGAACAGGGCGTGAGCAGTACTTC. This encodes CATSPEVRTGREQYF.

The V and J genes are TRBV4-3 and TRBJ2-1; perhaps TRBD2 as D (5 bases). V gave up 6 bases and J gave up 6 bases, with 18 bases separating them. Germline CDR1 is LGHNA and CDR2 is YSLEER. The CDR3 runs to 15 residues. This chain's CDR3 is CASREDLGPSNEQFF. CDR3 coding DNA: TGCGCCAGCAGGGAGGATCTAGGGCCCAGCAATGAGCAGTTCTTC.

The rearrangement uses TRBV11-3 and TRBJ2-3, with 7 bases that match TRBD1. This CDR3 is built from 17 residues. The germline CDR1 and CDR2 sequences are SGHNT and YENEEA. The trim removed 1 base at V and 0 bases at J, leaving 7 bases unmatched. The CDR3 loop reads CASSLGAGTASTDTQYF. CDR3 bases: TGTGCCAGCAGCTTAGGGGCTGGGACAGCTAGCACAGATACGCAGTATTTT.

The chain links TRBV7-3 to TRBJ1-2; a possible D gene is TRBD1 (5 bases). V gave up 0 bases and J gave up 3 bases, with 11 bases separating them. Looked up from germline, CDR1 is SGHTA and CDR2 is FQGTGA. The CDR3 is 15 amino acids. The CDR3 loop is CASSLTKGLDYGYTF. The CDR3 DNA reads TGTGCCAGCAGCTTAACGAAGGGGTTGGACTATGGCTACACCTTC.

This clone has a single count. V and J are TRBV6-6 and TRBJ2-1, with D possibly matching TRBD1 (5 bases). Germline lookup yields CDR1 MNHNY and CDR2 SVGAGI (reference sequence). The CDR3 spans 15 residues. V lost 8 bases and J lost 0, with 14 bases in between. The CDR3 bases are TGTGCCAGCGGGGTACACAGGATCTCCTACAATGAGCAGTTCTTC. Protein product: CASGVHRISYNEQFF.

The rearrangement uses TRBV7-9 and TRBJ1-1; D is unclear. This CDR3 contains 15 residues. The V and J ends lost 3 bases and 0 bases respectively, with 11 bases between them. Germline CDR1 reads SEHNR; CDR2 reads FQNEAQ (reference sequence). The CDR3 sequence is CASSFEEPLNTEAFF. In DNA, the CDR3 is TGTGCCAGCAGCTTTGAGGAGCCGCTGAACACTGAAGCTTTCTTT.

The chain couples TRBV4-2 to TRBJ1-2; D is possibly TRBD1 (5 bases). V was shortened by 0 bases and J by 0 bases, with 8 bases between the two germline ends. CDR3 length equals 15 residues. Germline V gives CDR1 LGHNA, CDR2 YNFKEQ. The CDR3 here is CASSQDPGTNYGYTF. For the CDR3, the DNA is TGTGCCAGCAGCCAAGATCCAGGGACTAACTATGGCTACACCTTC.